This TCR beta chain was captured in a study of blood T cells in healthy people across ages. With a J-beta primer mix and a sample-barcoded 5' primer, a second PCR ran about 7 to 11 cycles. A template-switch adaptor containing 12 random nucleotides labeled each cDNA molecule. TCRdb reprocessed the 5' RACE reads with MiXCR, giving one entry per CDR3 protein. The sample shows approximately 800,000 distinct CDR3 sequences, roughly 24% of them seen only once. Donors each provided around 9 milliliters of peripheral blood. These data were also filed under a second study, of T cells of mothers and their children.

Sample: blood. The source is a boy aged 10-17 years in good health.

The CDR3 loop is CASSEKVSEKLFF. The CDR3, as DNA: TGTGCCAGCAGTGAAAAAGTCTCGGAAAAACTGTTTTTT. The J gene is TRBJ1-4, the V gene TRBV25-1; D is uncertain. The CDR3 has 13 residues. Germline CDR1 MGHDK, CDR2 SYGVNS. Trimming took 2 bases from V and 8 from J, leaving 9 bases between them.